This T cell receptor beta chain was captured in a study of OX40 agonist ivuxolimab in advanced cancers. The CDR3 loop spans 15 amino acids. V was clipped by 0 bases and J by 9 bases, with 16 bases between them. Germline CDR1 SGDLS, CDR2 YYNGEE. TCRdb's copy holds only in-frame clones and misses some; the assay was immunoSEQ multiplex PCR. The data hold approximately 61,000 clones, with roughly 85% observed a single time. Here the sequenced sample was CD4+ or CD8+ T cells sorted from blood, taken in a trial of the OX40 agonist ivuxolimab. The rearrangement joins TRBV9 to TRBJ2-1; tentatively, D is TRBD1 (5 bases). This TCR came from an adult with an advanced solid tumor such as melanoma, head and neck, liver or kidney cancer. The CDR3 sequence: CASSVGSDGASEQFF. The CDR3 DNA sequence: TGTGCCAGCAGCGTAGGGTCTGATGGGGCGAGTGAGCAGTTCTTC.